Each of the 8 T cell receptor beta chains below was sequenced from the same sample in a study of blood T cell repertoires in COVID-19 (TCRdb year 2020). Libraries were made using the immunoSEQ multiplex PCR assay. The table comes from immuneACCESS by way of TCRdb, which keeps in-frame sequences with V and J called. Part of the clones is missing from these tables; in studies checked, under half for an unresolved V gene and the rest for unknown reasons. The sample table shows hundreds of thousands of clones, and about nine tenths are seen once. 2% to 2.5% of the sample is held by the ten biggest clonotypes. The material sequenced was peripheral blood. The receptors stem from a woman in her fifties or sixties who had recovered from COVID-19.

The V gene is TRBV19, the J gene TRBJ1-5; TRBD1 matches 9 bases. The CDR3 sequence is 15 residues long. Trimming at V came to 2 bases and at J to 6 bases, leaving 5 bases not matched to a gene. Germline V gene data show CDR1 as LNHDA and CDR2 as SQIVND (reference sequence). The CDR3 protein is CASSIMTGGAQPQHF. For the CDR3, the DNA is TGTGCCAGTAGTATAATGACAGGGGGAGCTCAGCCCCAGCATTTT.

The genes are TRBV5-5 and TRBJ1-6; no definite D call. The V end was cut by 0 bases, the J end by 7 bases, with 14 bases between. The CDR3 length is 16 residues. In germline, CDR1 is SGHKS, CDR2 YYEKEE (reference sequence). The CDR3 region has the DNA TGTGCCAGCAGCTTGGGTCCTTTAAATGGCAATTCACCCCTCCACTTT. It yields the protein CASSLGPLNGNSPLHF.

The chain employs TRBV4-3 and TRBJ1-3, with D possibly being TRBD1 (6 bases). V lost 0 bases to trimming and J lost 4 bases, with 19 bases between them. There are 18 residues in the CDR3. Germline V CDR1 and CDR2: LGHNA, YSLEER. CDR3 coding DNA: TGCGCCAGCAGCCAAGATTCCGCAGGGGATTCAGCCGGAAACACCATATATTTT. Amino acids: CASSQDSAGDSAGNTIYF.

The CDR3 nucleotides read TGTGCCAGTAGTATAGCGGGAGGCTCCTACAATGAGCAGTTCTTC. This encodes CASSIAGGSYNEQFF. V usage is TRBV19 and J usage is TRBJ2-1; TRBD2 aligns across 7 bases. Losses at the gene ends were 1 base for V and 0 bases for J; bases not matched to a gene: 0. Germline-derived CDR1 and CDR2 are LNHDA and SQIVND (reference sequence). The CDR3 extends over 15 amino acids.

V usage is TRBV5-1 and J usage is TRBJ2-5; maybe TRBD1 (5 bases). CDR3 length: 15 amino acids. V was pared by 0 bases and J by 4 bases, with 13 bases between. CDR1 is SGHRS and CDR2 is YFSETQ in the germline V gene. The CDR3 loop is CASSLGGYSGETQYF. The CDR3, as DNA: TGCGCCAGCAGCTTGGGGGGCTACAGTGGAGAGACCCAGTACTTC.

V and J are TRBV27 and TRBJ2-7; 9 nucleotides line up with TRBD1. The V segment lost 6 bases and the J segment 2 bases; nucleotides outside the gene matches: 5. Germline lookup yields CDR1 MNHEY and CDR2 SMNVEV (reference sequence). The CDR3 has 14 amino acids. The chain's CDR3 is CASSSGTGPYEQYF. The DNA for the CDR3 is TGTGCCAGCAGCTCCGGGACAGGGCCCTACGAGCAGTACTTC.

The genes are TRBV7-2 and TRBJ2-3, with a weak D call TRBD1 (6 bases). The CDR3 is 17 residues long. Trimming shortened V by 5 bases and J by 2 bases, and 20 bases separated the two germline ends. Germline-derived CDR1 and CDR2 are SGHTA and FQGNSA. The CDR3 nucleotides read TGTGCCAGCAGCAAAACGGGACAATCGATCGCCACAGATACGCAGTATTTT. This translates into CASSKTGQSIATDTQYF. Drawing the rest from reference TRBV7-2 and TRBJ2-3, the complete variable domain is GAGVSQSPSNKVTEKGKDVELRCDPISGHTALYWYRQSLGQGLEFLIYFQGNSAPDKSGLPSDRFSAERTGGSVSTLTIQRTQQEDSAVYLCASSKTGQSIATDTQYFGPGTRLTVL.

The chain combines TRBV18 with TRBJ2-1; D is undetermined. Deletions cut 0 bases from V and 6 bases from J, with 12 bases between. The CDR3 is 15 residues long. Germline V gives CDR1 KGHSH, CDR2 LQKENI. The CDR3 sequence: CASSPPFSLGNEQFF. The CDR3 DNA sequence: TGTGCCAGCTCACCACCGTTTAGCTTGGGCAATGAGCAGTTCTTC.